This passage covers 26 T cell receptor beta chains from one sample sequenced in a study of Ad26.COV2.S vaccination and SARS-CoV-2 variants. Assay used: immunoSEQ multiplex PCR; TCRdb lists only in-frame clones, some missing. This sample has hundreds of thousands of clones, with 89% found just once. Treatment specified: some 20 received Ad26.COV2.S at low or high dose, single or two shots; 5 received placebo; per-sample allocation not given. All samples were drawn on day 63, counting from the first vaccine or placebo injection. Here the sequenced sample was peripheral blood, taken in a trial of Ad26.COV2.S vaccine versus placebo. These receptors were obtained from a person aged 18-65 years who received the Ad26.COV2.S COVID-19 vaccine or a placebo.

In DNA form, the CDR3 reads TGTGCCAGCTCACCACCCTCAGGTGCGGGGGTAGGTGGAAACACCATATATTTT. Its translation: CASSPPSGAGVGGNTIYF. The rearrangement links TRBV18 to TRBJ1-3; D may be TRBD1 (5 bases). Germline lookup yields CDR1 KGHSH and CDR2 LQKENI. V was cut by 0 bases and J by 3 bases, with 18 bases left in between. This CDR3 is built from 18 residues.

The chain carries TRBV27 and TRBJ1-5; D may be TRBD1 (6 bases). The CDR3 is 18 residues long. Germline V gene data show CDR1 as MNHEY and CDR2 as SMNVEV (reference sequence). Trimming removed 2 bases from V and 1 base from J, with 18 bases in between. The DNA of the CDR3 is TGTGCCAGCAGTTTAGTTGGTGGGCAGGGGCCAAGCAATCAGCCCCAGCATTTT. Translating it yields CASSLVGGQGPSNQPQHF.

This clone appeared a single time. The chain combines TRBV6-2 or TRBV6-3 with TRBJ2-1, with no clear D. The CDR3 covers 16 residues. Trimming stripped 2 bases from V and 3 bases from J, with 14 bases between. Germline V lookup: CDR1 MNHEY, CDR2 SVGEGT. CDR3 nucleotide sequence: TGTGCCAGCAGTTACCGGATATCGGATCTCTACAATGAGCAGTTCTTC. Amino acid sequence: CASSYRISDLYNEQFF.

This clone has a single count. V usage is TRBV7-2 and J usage is TRBJ2-3; TRBD1 matches 7 bases. CDR1 is SGHTA, CDR2 FQGNSA, per germline. Trimming took 11 bases from V and 5 from J; bases not matched to a gene: 7. This CDR3 has 12 residues. CDR3 in DNA: TGTGCCTCTAAGAGGGGGCAAGATACGCAGTATTTT. It codes for CASKRGQDTQYF.

V usage is TRBV12-5 and J usage is TRBJ2-3; 7 nucleotides agree with TRBD2. Looked up from germline, CDR1 is LGHNT and CDR2 is FRNRAP. V lost 4 bases and J lost 2; bases outside the gene matches: 9. This CDR3 region has 16 residues. CDR3 sequence reads: CASGYSSSGFTDTQYF. Written as DNA, the CDR3 is TGTGCTAGTGGTTACTCATCTAGCGGCTTCACAGATACGCAGTATTTT.

On this clone: Additional DNA sequences in this sample encode the identical CDR3. The gene calls are TRBV30 and TRBJ1-1; D unresolved. The V gene's germline CDR1 is GTSNPN and CDR2 SVGIG (reference sequence). V lost 0 bases to trimming and J lost 1 base, with 3 bases between them. This CDR3 region has 12 residues. The CDR3 sequence: CAWSVGNTEAFF. CDR3 DNA sequence: TGTGCCTGGAGTGTCGGGAACACTGAAGCTTTCTTT.

The chain uses TRBV28 and TRBJ2-1; D ambiguous. Germline V gives CDR1 MDHEN, CDR2 SYDVKM. The CDR3 length is 12 residues. V was clipped by 10 bases and J by 8 bases, with 15 bases between them. CDR3 DNA: TGTGCCACTGCGGACGGGCTTTATGAGCAGTTCTTC. This encodes CATADGLYEQFF.

This clone is a singleton in its sample. The chain links TRBV11-2 to TRBJ1-3; the match to TRBD1 covers 8 bases. The germline V gene encodes CDR1 SGHAT and CDR2 FQNNGV. The CDR3 runs 16 residues. V gave up 0 bases and J gave up 3 bases; unmatched junction bases: 4. In DNA form, the CDR3 reads TGTGCCAGCAGCTTAGACAGGGGGCGCTTTGGAAACACCATATATTTT. Translated: CASSLDRGRFGNTIYF.

This clone was seen once. V and J are TRBV27 and TRBJ1-6, with a tentative D call TRBD1 (6 bases). V lost 6 bases to trimming and J lost 0 bases, with 9 bases between them. The CDR3 extends over 15 amino acids. Germline V gene lookup returns CDR1 MNHEY and CDR2 SMNVEV (reference sequence). The CDR3 region is CASRGGASYNSPLHF. DNA for the CDR3: TGTGCCAGCAGGGGGGGCGCCTCCTATAATTCACCCCTCCACTTT.

The rearrangement uses TRBV4-2 and TRBJ2-7, with D possibly TRBD1 on 7 matching bases. Germline CDR1 and CDR2: LGHNA and YNFKEQ. Trimming cost V 5 bases and J 4 bases, with 15 bases left between them. This CDR3 has 14 residues. This CDR3 reads CASSAGGREYEQYF. The CDR3 region has the DNA TGTGCCAGCAGCGCAGGGGGGCGGGAATACGAGCAGTACTTC.

This chain links TRBV2 with TRBJ2-7; D call uncertain. Per the germline V gene, CDR1 is SNHLY and CDR2 is FYNNEI. The CDR3 consists of 12 residues. Trimming pared 4 bases from V and 3 bases from J, leaving 7 bases between. CDR3 sequence reads: CASSGVVYEQYF. The CDR3 DNA is TGTGCCAGCAGTGGAGTTGTCTACGAGCAGTACTTC.

The chain is built from TRBV5-6 and TRBJ2-1; 8 nucleotides line up with TRBD1. With 4 bases clipped from V and 5 bases from J, the junction kept 11 bases outside the gene matches. From germline, CDR1 is SGHDT and CDR2 YYEEEE. CDR3 size: 16 residues. The CDR3 protein is CASSPPGDRGHNEQFF. CDR3 DNA: TGTGCCAGCAGCCCACCCGGAGACAGGGGCCACAATGAGCAGTTCTTC.

The V call is TRBV4-3, the J call TRBJ1-4; D uncertain. There are 17 residues in the CDR3. Germline CDR1 and CDR2: LGHNA and YSLEER. V was shortened by 3 bases and J by 0 bases, with 14 bases between the two germline ends. The CDR3 nucleotides read TGCGCCAGCAGCCAGCGGGCCCAAGTTGCAACTAATGAAAAACTGTTTTTT. The encoded protein is CASSQRAQVATNEKLFF.

CDR3 in amino acids: CASSFILTGDDNEQFF. The DNA for the CDR3 is TGTGCCAGCAGCTTCATCCTAACAGGGGACGACAATGAGCAGTTCTTC. The V call is TRBV7-9, the J call TRBJ2-1, with 7 bases matching TRBD1. The CDR3 has 16 amino acids. Germline CDR1 SEHNR, CDR2 FQNEAQ (reference sequence). The V segment lost 3 bases and the J segment 5 bases; nucleotides outside the gene matches: 10.

This rearrangement joins TRBV5-4 to TRBJ2-2; D uncertain. The ends were cut back, 3 bases at V and 5 bases at J, with 14 bases in the middle. The CDR3 runs to 15 residues. Per the germline V gene, CDR1 is SGHNT and CDR2 is YYREEE (reference sequence). The CDR3 nucleotides read TGTGCCAGCAGCTCAAGAGGCCCCGGGACCGGGGAGCTGTTTTTT. Amino acids: CASSSRGPGTGELFF.

V is TRBV19 and J is TRBJ2-5, with 10 bases that match TRBD1. In germline, CDR1 is LNHDA, CDR2 SQIVND (reference sequence). V lost 5 bases to trimming and J lost 4 bases; unmatched junction nucleotides: 10. The CDR3 contains 16 residues. CDR3 loop: CASSLSGTGAGETQYF. For the CDR3, the DNA is TGTGCCAGTAGTCTTTCCGGGACAGGGGCAGGAGAGACCCAGTACTTC.

In nucleotides, the CDR3 is TGTGCCAGCAGCTATCAAACAGGGGATTTCTATTTT. It encodes CASSYQTGDFYF. This chain uses TRBV4-2 with TRBJ1-3; 7 nucleotides align to TRBD1. The trim removed 5 bases at V and 16 bases at J, leaving 11 bases unmatched. The germline V gene encodes CDR1 LGHNA and CDR2 YNFKEQ. CDR3 size: 12 residues.

CDR3 coding DNA: TGCGCCAGCAGCTTGGATGGGACCCGCTCCGGTCAGCCCCAGCATTTT. Protein sequence: CASSLDGTRSGQPQHF. This sequence joins TRBV5-1 and TRBJ1-5; D is perhaps TRBD1 (5 bases). V lost 0 bases and J lost 6, with 16 bases in between. Germline V gene lookup returns CDR1 SGHRS and CDR2 YFSETQ. The CDR3 spans 16 residues.

The rearrangement uses TRBV7-9 and TRBJ1-5; no reliable D call. Trimming cost V 1 base and J 4 bases, with 11 bases left between them. The CDR3 sequence is 15 residues long. The germline CDR1 and CDR2 sequences are SEHNR and FQNEAQ (reference sequence). CDR3 residues: CASSLGNPGNQPQHF. The DNA of the CDR3 is TGTGCCAGCAGCTTAGGTAACCCGGGGAATCAGCCCCAGCATTTT.

This chain joins TRBV4-3 and TRBJ1-1; D unresolved. V shed 2 bases and J shed 1 base, with 11 bases lying between them. The CDR3 has 15 amino acids. CDR1 is LGHNA and CDR2 is YSLEER in the germline V gene. For the CDR3, the DNA is TGCGCCAGCAGCCAACATGGACCCAGGAACACTGAAGCTTTCTTT. Its translation is CASSQHGPRNTEAFF.

The V call is TRBV19, the J call TRBJ2-2, with TRBD2 as a possible D gene (6 bases). This CDR3 region has 16 residues. Trimming shortened V by 8 bases and J by 3 bases, and 19 bases separated the two germline ends. Germline V gene sequence: CDR1 LNHDA, CDR2 SQIVND (reference sequence). Written as DNA, the CDR3 is TGTGCCAGTGTTGGGGGGAGGAGGCCGGACACCGGGGAGCTGTTTTTT. It translates to CASVGGRRPDTGELFF.

The rearrangement joins TRBV19 to TRBJ2-2; 8 nucleotides align to TRBD1. CDR1 and CDR2 (germline): LNHDA, SQIVND (reference sequence). Trimming removed 8 bases from V and 6 bases from J; junction bases left unmatched: 14. The CDR3 length is 16 residues. DNA for the CDR3: TGTGCCAGTTGGACAGGGTTGGCCGGAGGGGCCGGGGAGCTGTTTTTT. Protein sequence: CASWTGLAGGAGELFF.

J is TRBJ2-3 and V is TRBV29-1; D is perhaps TRBD1 (6 bases). The V gene lost 6 bases and the J gene lost 6 bases, with 16 bases spanning the gap. Germline loops: CDR1 SQVTM, CDR2 ANQGSEA. CDR3 length: 13 amino acids. CDR3 protein: CSVQLTGIDTQYF. The CDR3 region has the DNA TGCAGCGTGCAATTAACAGGGATTGATACGCAGTATTTT.

In this sample, this clone turned up once. This chain connects TRBV5-1 to TRBJ2-7; the match to TRBD2 covers 8 bases. Germline trimming cut 4 bases from V and 6 bases from J; bases unmatched to any gene: 6. The germline V gene encodes CDR1 SGHRS and CDR2 YFSETQ. The CDR3 loop spans 13 amino acids. Written as DNA, the CDR3 is TGCGCCAGCAGCCTCGGCGCGGGGGGCGAGCAGTACTTC. Translation: CASSLGAGGEQYF.

The chain employs TRBV2 and TRBJ1-5; D unresolved. V was pared by 4 bases and J by 0 bases, with 7 bases between. From germline, CDR1 is SNHLY and CDR2 FYNNEI. The length of the CDR3 is 14 residues. As DNA, the CDR3 is TGTGCCAGCAGTGCCAGTGATAGCAATCAGCCCCAGCATTTT. Protein sequence: CASSASDSNQPQHF. The complete variable domain, with remaining parts taken from reference TRBV2 and TRBJ1-5, reads EPEVTQTPSHQVTQMGQEVILRCVPISNHLYFYWYRQILGQKVEFLVSFYNNEISEKSEIFDDQFSVERPDGSNFTLKIRSTKLEDSAMYFCASSASDSNQPQHFGDGTRLSIL.

The chain recombines TRBV28 with TRBJ1-2, with a tentative D call TRBD1 (5 bases). The CDR3 totals 17 residues. CDR1 is MDHEN and CDR2 is SYDVKM in the germline V gene. The germline V and J ends were trimmed by 4 bases and 0 bases, with 18 bases remaining between them. CDR3 residues: CASSSGTQRRANYGYTF. Here the CDR3 DNA reads TGTGCCAGCAGTTCCGGGACCCAACGAAGGGCTAACTATGGCTACACCTTC.